The TCR beta chain under discussion was sequenced for a study of blood T cell repertoires in COVID-19. For the study at large: Acute and convalescent COVID-19 samples came from the United States, Italy and Spain.

The CDR3 runs to 13 residues. Looked up from germline, CDR1 is SGHNT and CDR2 is YYREEE (reference sequence). Between the trimmed V and J ends, which lost 0 bases and 1 base, there was a span of 4 bases. Produced via immunoSEQ multiplex PCR; TCRdb's table is partial and in-frame only. The sample carries roughly 64,000 clones, 90% recorded once. The count of this clone is one. This TCR came from a woman of 80 years or more with active COVID-19. The sample consisted of peripheral blood. The genes are TRBV5-4 and TRBJ1-1; D is ambiguous. As DNA, the CDR3 is TGTGCCAGCAGCTTGGTCAGGAACACTGAAGCTTTCTTT. Amino acid sequence: CASSLVRNTEAFF.